This T cell receptor (beta chain) emerged from a study of blood T cell repertoires in COVID-19. Study as a whole: Sites across the United States, Italy and Spain contributed samples from acute and convalescent COVID-19. PBMCs, B-cell-depleted T cells, or T cells provided the cDNA or gDNA that made up the material.

Repertoires were generated with immunoSEQ multiplex PCR, while TCRdb's copy carries only in-frame clones and drops some. The sample includes roughly 430,000 clones, around 90% of them seen just once. Participants were aged about 18 to 100 years from 20 to 30 US areas. Participant-given clinical history determined each cohort assignment. Germline-derived CDR1 and CDR2 are SGHRS and YFSETQ. The CDR3 length is 14 residues. V was shortened by 4 bases and J by 1 base, with 6 bases between the two germline ends. The chain uses TRBV5-1 and TRBJ1-6; no firm D call. This TCR was recovered from a woman between 40 and 55 years old with acute COVID-19. Sequencing was performed on PBMCs or T cells enriched from blood (not recorded which). Written as DNA, the CDR3 is TGCGCCAGCAGCCCCGCGTCCTATAATTCACCCCTCCACTTT. It is translated as CASSPASYNSPLHF.